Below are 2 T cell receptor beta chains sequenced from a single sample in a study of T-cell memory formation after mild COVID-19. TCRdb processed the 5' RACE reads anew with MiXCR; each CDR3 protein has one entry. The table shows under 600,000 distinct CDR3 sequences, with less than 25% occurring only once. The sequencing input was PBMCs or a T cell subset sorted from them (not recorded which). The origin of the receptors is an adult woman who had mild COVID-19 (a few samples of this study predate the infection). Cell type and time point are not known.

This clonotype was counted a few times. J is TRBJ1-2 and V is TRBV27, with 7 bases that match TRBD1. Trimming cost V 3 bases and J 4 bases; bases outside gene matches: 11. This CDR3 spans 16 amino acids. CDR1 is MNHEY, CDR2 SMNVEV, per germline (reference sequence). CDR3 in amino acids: CASSLFPGQTVYGYTF. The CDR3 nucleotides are TGTGCCAGCAGTTTGTTTCCGGGACAGACTGTCTATGGCTACACCTTC.

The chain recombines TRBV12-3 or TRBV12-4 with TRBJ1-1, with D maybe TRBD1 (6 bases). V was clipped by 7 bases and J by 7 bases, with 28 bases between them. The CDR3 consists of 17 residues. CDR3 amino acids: CASIRWTVGGRTGEAFF. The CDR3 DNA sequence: TGTGCCAGCATCAGGTGGACAGTGGGGGGGAGGACTGGTGAAGCTTTCTTT.